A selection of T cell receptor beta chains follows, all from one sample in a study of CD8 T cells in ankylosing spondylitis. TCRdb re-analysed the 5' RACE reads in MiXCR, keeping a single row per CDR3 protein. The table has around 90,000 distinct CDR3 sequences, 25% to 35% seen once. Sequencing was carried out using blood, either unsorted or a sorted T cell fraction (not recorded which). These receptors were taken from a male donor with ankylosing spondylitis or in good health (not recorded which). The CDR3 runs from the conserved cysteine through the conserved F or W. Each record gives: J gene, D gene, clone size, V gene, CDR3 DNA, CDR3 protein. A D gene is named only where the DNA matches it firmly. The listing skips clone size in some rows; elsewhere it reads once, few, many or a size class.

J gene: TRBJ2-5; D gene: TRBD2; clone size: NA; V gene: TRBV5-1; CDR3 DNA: TGCGCCAGCAGCTCGGAGAGGTTAGCGGGACAAGAGACCCAGTACTTC; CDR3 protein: CASSSERLAGQETQYF
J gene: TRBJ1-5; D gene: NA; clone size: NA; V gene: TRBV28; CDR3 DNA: TGTGCCAGCAGTCAGGAACTTCCTAATCAGCCCCAGCATTTT; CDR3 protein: CASSQELPNQPQHF
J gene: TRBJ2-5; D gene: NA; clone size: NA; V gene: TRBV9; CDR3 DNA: TGTGCCAGCAGCGTAGTGGAGAGCTTGGAGACCCAGTACTTC; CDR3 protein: CASSVVESLETQYF
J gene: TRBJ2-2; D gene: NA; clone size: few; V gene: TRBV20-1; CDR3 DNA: TGCAGTGCTAGTATAGCGCGGGGCGGGGAGCTGTTTTTT; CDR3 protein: CSASIARGGELFF
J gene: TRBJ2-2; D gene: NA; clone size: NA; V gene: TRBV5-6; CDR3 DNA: TGTGCCAGCAGTCAGGGGCGAGTGGGTGTTCTCTCCGGGGAGCTGTTTTTT; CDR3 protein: CASSQGRVGVLSGELFF
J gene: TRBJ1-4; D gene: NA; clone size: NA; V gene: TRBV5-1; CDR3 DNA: TGCGCCAGCAGCTTGGGTCAGGGAGCAACTAATGAAAAACTGTTTTTT; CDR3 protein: CASSLGQGATNEKLFF
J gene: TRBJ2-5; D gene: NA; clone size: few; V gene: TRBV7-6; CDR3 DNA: TGTGCCAGCAGCTTCGGGCTGGAGACCCAGTACTTC; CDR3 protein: CASSFGLETQYF
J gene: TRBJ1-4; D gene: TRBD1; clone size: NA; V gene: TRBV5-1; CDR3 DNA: TGCGCCAGCAGCGGAGGAGGACTCCGACAGGGGTTAAATGAAAAACTGTTTTTT; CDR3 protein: CASSGGGLRQGLNEKLFF
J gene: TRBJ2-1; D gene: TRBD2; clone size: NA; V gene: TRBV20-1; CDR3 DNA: TGCAGTGCTAGGGTAGCGGGGGAGAGCTCCTACAATGAGCAGTTCTTC; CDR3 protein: CSARVAGESSYNEQFF
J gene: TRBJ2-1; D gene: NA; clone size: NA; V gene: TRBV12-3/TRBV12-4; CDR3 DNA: TGTGCCAGCAGTCTGAGCAGGGAAGGGCAGTTCTTC; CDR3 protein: CASSLSREGQFF
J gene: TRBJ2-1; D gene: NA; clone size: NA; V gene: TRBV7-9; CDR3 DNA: TGTGCCAGCAGCTTGCTCACAGCGGTCAATGAGCAGTTCTTC; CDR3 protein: CASSLLTAVNEQFF
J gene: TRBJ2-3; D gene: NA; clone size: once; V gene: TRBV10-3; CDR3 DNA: TGTGCCATCAGGGGGCAGGGGAACGCGGGGGACCGCACAGATACGCAGTATTTT; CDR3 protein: CAIRGQGNAGDRTDTQYF
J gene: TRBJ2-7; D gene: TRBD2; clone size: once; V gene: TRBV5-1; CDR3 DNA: TGCGCCAGCAGCTTAGGAAAGGGTCTAGCGGGAAAATCCTACGAGCAGTACTTC; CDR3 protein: CASSLGKGLAGKSYEQYF
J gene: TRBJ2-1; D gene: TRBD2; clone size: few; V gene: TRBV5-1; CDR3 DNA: TGCGCCAGCAGCTGGACTAGTCCCAATGAGCAGTTCTTC; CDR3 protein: CASSWTSPNEQFF
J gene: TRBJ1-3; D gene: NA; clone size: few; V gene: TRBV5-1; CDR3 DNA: TGCGCCAGCAGCTTGACAGGGCTCGGAAACACCATATATTTT; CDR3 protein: CASSLTGLGNTIYF
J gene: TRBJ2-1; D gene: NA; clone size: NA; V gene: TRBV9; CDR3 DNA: TGTGCCAGCAGCGTAGTGGGCGCTACCTCCTACAATGAGCAGTTCTTC; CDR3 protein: CASSVVGATSYNEQFF
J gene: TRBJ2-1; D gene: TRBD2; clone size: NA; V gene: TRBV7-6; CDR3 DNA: TGTGCCAGCACCTCTAGCGGGAGCTCCTACAATGAGCAGTTCTTC; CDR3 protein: CASTSSGSSYNEQFF
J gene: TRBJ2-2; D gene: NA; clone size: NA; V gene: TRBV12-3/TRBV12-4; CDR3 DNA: TGTGCCAGCAGTTATGGCAGCAGTACCGGGGAGCTGTTTTTT; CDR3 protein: CASSYGSSTGELFF
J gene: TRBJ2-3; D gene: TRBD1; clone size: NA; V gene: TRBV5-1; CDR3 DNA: TGCGCCAGCAGCTTGGATCCACAGGGGGATACGCAGTATTTT; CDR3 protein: CASSLDPQGDTQYF
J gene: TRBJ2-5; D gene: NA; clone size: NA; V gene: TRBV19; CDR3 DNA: TGTGCCAGTAGTATCGGCTTTCAAGAGACCCAGTACTTC; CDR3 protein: CASSIGFQETQYF